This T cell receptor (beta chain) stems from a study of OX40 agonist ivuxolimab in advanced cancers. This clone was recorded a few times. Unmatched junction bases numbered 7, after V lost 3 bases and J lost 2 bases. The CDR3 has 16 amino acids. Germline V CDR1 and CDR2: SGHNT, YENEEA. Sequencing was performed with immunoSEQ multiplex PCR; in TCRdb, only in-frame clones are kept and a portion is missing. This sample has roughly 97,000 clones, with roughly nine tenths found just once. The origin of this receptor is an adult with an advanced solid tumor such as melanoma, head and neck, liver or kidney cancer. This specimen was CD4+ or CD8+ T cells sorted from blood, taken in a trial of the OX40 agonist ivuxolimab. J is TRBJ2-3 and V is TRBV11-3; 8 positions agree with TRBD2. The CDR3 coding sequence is TGTGCCAGCAGCTTTAGGCGGGGGGCCTCCACAGATACGCAGTATTTT. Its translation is CASSFRRGASTDTQYF.